The following is a TCR beta chain sequence with its context. What it binds is unknown. The data belong to a study of T cell responses to AZD1222 COVID-19 vaccine. The germline V gene encodes CDR1 GTSNPN and CDR2 SVGIG (reference sequence). V lost 7 bases, J lost 7 bases, and 5 bases stayed unmatched. The CDR3 contains 11 residues. Using immunoSEQ multiplex PCR, the repertoire was profiled, and TCRdb retains in-frame clones only, with some absent. The table includes 150,000 or so clones, over 80% detected once. Regarding the study as a whole: Along spike, vaccine-associated CD4 TCRs were found throughout, with dominance at 160-218 and 743-854. Clonal diversity may have been underestimated in mostly white British donors. Nearly half of spike-specific TCRs reportedly target unmutated variant regions.

This clonotype was sampled from an adult in good health. The chain recombines TRBV30 with TRBJ2-3; 7 bases line up with TRBD1. The sample was peripheral blood, taken on day 0 of MenACWY control vaccination. The CDR3 here is CASTGLYTQYF. CDR3 sequence (DNA): TGTGCCTCGACAGGGCTGTATACGCAGTATTTT.